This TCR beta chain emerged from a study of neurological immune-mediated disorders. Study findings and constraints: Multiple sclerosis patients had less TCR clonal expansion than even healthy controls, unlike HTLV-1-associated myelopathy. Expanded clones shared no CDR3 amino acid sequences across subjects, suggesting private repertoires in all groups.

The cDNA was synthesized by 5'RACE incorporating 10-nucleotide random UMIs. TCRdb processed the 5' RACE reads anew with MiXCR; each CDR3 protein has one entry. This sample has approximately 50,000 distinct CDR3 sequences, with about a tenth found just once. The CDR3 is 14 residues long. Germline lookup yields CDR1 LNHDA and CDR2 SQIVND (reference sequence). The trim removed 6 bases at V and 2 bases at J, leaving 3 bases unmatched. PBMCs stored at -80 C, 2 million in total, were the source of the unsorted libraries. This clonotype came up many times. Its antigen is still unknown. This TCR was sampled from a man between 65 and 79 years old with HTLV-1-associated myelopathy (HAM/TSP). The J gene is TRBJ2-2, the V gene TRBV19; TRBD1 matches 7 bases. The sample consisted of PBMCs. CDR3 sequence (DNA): TGTGCCAGTAGCCGACAGGGAAACACCGGGGAGCTGTTTTTT. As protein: CASSRQGNTGELFF.